These 4 T cell receptor beta chains originate from one sample sequenced in a study of blood T cell repertoires in COVID-19 (dated by TCRdb to 2018 to 2020). Preparation of the library involved the immunoSEQ multiplex PCR assay. What TCRdb holds here is the immuneACCESS table cut down to in-frame rearrangements. Part of the clones is not present; checked against another copy, under half of the missing clones reflect an unresolved V gene, and the others are unexplained. The sample data list fewer than 40,000 clones, and 80% to 90% of these were observed just once. The ten most abundant clones make up 0.5% to 0.7% of the sample. The sample comprised peripheral blood. The receptors come from a woman aged 40 to 50 with active or convalescent COVID-19.

CDR3 coding DNA: TGTGCCAGCAGCTTAAAGGGAGCGGGAAGTGGCTACACCTTC. Translating gives CASSLKGAGSGYTF. J is TRBJ1-2 and V is TRBV7-3; the D is unclear. Trimming stripped 1 base from V and 7 bases from J, with 13 bases between. This CDR3 is 14 amino acids long. Germline CDR1 reads SGHTA; CDR2 reads FQGTGA.

CDR3 nucleotide sequence: TGTGCCAGCAGTTACGACAGGGTTATGAATGAGCAGTTCTTC. It encodes CASSYDRVMNEQFF. The chain joins TRBV6-2 or TRBV6-3 to TRBJ2-1; TRBD1 agrees at 7 bases. Germline CDR1 MNHEY, CDR2 SVGEGT. The J segment lost 7 bases and the V segment lost 2 bases, leaving 5 bases of the junction unmatched. The CDR3 consists of 14 residues.

The rearrangement joins TRBV24-1 to TRBJ1-1; D not certain. The V gene lost 0 bases and the J gene lost 6 bases, with 7 bases spanning the gap. The CDR3 totals 13 residues. In germline, CDR1 is KGHDR, CDR2 SFDVKD. The CDR3 protein is CATSDLDGAEAFF. CDR3 DNA: TGTGCCACCAGTGATTTGGACGGGGCTGAAGCTTTCTTT.

The V call is TRBV5-1, the J call TRBJ1-6; TRBD1 aligns across 11 bases. From germline, CDR1 is SGHRS and CDR2 YFSETQ. The CDR3 sequence is 16 residues long. Losses at the gene ends were 9 bases for V and 0 bases for J; bases not matched to a gene: 5. In DNA, the CDR3 is TGCGCCACGGACAGGGGGCGAAGCTCCTATAATTCACCCCTCCACTTT. Its protein is CATDRGRSSYNSPLHF.